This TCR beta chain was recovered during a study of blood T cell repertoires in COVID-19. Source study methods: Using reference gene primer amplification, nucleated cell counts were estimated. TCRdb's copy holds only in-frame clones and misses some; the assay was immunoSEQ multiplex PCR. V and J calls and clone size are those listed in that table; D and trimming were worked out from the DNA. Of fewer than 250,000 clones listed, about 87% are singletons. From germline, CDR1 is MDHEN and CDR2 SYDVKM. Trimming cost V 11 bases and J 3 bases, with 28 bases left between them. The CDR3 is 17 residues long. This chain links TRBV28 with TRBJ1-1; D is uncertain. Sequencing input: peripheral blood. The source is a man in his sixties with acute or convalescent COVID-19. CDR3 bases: TGTGCCGCTTCTCCCCGAAGGAGGACCAATGGCGACACTGAAGCTTTCTTT. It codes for CAASPRRRTNGDTEAFF.